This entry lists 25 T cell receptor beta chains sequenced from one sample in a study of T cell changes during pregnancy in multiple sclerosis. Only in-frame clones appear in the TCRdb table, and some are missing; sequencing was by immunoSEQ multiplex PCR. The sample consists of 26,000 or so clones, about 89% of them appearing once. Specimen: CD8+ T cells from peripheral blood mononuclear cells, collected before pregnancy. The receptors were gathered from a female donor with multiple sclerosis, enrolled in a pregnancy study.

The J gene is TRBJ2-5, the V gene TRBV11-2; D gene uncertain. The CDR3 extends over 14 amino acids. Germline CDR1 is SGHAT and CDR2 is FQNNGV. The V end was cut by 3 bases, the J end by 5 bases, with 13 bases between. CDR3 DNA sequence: TGTGCCAGCAGCTTTGAGGTCCTCGGGGAGACCCAGTACTTC. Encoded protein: CASSFEVLGETQYF. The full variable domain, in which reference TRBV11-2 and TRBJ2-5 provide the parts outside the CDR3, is EAGVAQSPRYKIIEKRQSVAFWCNPISGHATLYWYQQILGQGPKLLIQFQNNGVVDDSQLPKDRFSAERLKGVDSTLKIQPAKLEDSAVYLCASSFEVLGETQYFGPGTRLLVL.

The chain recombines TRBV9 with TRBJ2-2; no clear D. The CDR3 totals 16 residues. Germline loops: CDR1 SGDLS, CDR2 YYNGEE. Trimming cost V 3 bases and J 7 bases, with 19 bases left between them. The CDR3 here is CASSGRSDPAGGELFF. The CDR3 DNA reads TGTGCCAGCAGCGGACGGAGCGACCCGGCTGGCGGGGAGCTGTTTTTT.

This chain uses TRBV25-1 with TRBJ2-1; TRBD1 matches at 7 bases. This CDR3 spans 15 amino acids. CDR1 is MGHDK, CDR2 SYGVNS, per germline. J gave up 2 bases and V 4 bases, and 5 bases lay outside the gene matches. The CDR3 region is CASSVTGSPYNEQFF. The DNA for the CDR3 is TGTGCCAGCAGTGTGACAGGGAGCCCCTACAATGAGCAGTTCTTC.

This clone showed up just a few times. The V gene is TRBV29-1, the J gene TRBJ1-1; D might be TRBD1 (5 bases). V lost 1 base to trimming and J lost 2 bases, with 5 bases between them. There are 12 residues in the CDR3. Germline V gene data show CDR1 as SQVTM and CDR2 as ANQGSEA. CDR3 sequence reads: CSVEGTNTEAFF. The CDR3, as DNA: TGCAGCGTTGAAGGGACAAACACTGAAGCTTTCTTT. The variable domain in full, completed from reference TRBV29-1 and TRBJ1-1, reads SAVISQKPSRDICQRGTSLTIQCQVDSQVTMMFWYRQQPGQSLTLIATANQGSEATYESGFVIDKFPISRPNLTFSTLTVSNMSPEDSSIYLCSVEGTNTEAFFGQGTRLTVV.

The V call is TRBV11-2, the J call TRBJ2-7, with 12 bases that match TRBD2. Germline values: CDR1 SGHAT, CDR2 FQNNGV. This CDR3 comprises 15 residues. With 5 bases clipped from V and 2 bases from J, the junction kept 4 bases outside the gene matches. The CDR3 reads CASSRRTSGTYEQYF. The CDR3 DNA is TGTGCCAGCAGCCGACGGACTAGCGGGACCTACGAGCAGTACTTC.

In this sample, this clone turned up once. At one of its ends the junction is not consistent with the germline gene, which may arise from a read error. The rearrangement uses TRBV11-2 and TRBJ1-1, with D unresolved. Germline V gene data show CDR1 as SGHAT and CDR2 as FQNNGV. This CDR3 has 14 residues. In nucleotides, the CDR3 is TGCGCCAGCAGCGATAACAATGAGAACACTGAAGCTTTCTTT. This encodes CASSDNNENTEAFF.

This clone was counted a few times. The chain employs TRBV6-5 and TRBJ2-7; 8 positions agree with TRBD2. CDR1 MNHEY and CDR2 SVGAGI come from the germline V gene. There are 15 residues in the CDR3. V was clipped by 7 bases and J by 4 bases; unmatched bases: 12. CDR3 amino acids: CASKLQIAGSYEQYF. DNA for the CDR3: TGTGCCAGCAAACTCCAAATAGCGGGATCGTACGAGCAGTACTTC.

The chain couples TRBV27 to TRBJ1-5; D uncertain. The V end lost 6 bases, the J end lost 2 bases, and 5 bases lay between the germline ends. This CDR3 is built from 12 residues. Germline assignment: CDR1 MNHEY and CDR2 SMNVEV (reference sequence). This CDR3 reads CASSPGNQPQHF. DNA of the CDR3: TGTGCCAGCAGCCCGGGCAATCAGCCCCAGCATTTT.

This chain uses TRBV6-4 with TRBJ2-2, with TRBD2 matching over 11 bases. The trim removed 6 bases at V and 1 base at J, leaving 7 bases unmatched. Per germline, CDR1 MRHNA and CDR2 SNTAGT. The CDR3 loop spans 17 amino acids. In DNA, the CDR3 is TGTGCCAGCAGAGGGACTAGCGGAACCGAGAACACCGGGGAGCTGTTTTTT. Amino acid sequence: CASRGTSGTENTGELFF.

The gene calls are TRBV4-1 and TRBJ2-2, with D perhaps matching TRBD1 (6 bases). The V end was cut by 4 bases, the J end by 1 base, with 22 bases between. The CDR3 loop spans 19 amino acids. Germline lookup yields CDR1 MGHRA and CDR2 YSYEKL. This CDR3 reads CASSPFPWDNLLNTGELFF. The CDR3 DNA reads TGCGCCAGCAGCCCATTTCCATGGGACAACCTACTGAACACCGGGGAGCTGTTTTTT.

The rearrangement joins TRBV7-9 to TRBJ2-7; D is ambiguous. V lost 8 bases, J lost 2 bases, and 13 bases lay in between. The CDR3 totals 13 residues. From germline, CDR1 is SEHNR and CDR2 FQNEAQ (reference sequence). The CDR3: CASAPIETYEQYF. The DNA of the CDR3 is TGTGCCAGCGCCCCTATCGAAACCTACGAGCAGTACTTC.

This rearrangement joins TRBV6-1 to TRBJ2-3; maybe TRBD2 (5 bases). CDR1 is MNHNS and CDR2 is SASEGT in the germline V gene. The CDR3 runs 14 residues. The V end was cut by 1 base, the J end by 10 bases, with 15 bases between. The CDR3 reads CASSEGLAADPQYF. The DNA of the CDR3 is TGTGCCAGCAGTGAAGGATTAGCAGCGGACCCGCAGTATTTT.

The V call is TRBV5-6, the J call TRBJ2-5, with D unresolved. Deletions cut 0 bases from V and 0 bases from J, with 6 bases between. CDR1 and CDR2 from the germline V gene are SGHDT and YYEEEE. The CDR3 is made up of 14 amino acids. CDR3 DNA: TGTGCCAGCAGCTTGGTGGCAGACCAAGAGACCCAGTACTTC. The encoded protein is CASSLVADQETQYF.

CDR3 bases: TGTGCCAGCAGTTGGACTAGCGGGAGTTTCTACGAGCAGTACTTC. It specifies CASSWTSGSFYEQYF. The V gene is TRBV27, the J gene TRBJ2-7; 13 bases align to TRBD2. CDR3 size: 15 residues. With V trimmed by 4 bases and J by 3 bases, 3 bases remained unmatched. CDR1 is MNHEY and CDR2 is SMNVEV in the germline V gene (reference sequence).

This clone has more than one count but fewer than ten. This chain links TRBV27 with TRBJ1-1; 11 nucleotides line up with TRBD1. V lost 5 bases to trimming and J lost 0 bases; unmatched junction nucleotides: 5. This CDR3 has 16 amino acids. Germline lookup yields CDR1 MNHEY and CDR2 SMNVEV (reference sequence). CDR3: CASSRWTGGVNTEAFF. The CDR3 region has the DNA TGTGCCAGCAGTCGATGGACAGGGGGCGTGAACACTGAAGCTTTCTTT.

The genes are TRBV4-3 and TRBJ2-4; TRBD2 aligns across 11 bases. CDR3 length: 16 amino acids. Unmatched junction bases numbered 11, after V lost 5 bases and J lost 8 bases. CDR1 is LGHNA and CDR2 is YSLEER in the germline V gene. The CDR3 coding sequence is TGCGCCAGCAGCAAACTAGCGGGGGACACCTCGGACATTCAGTACTTC. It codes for CASSKLAGDTSDIQYF.

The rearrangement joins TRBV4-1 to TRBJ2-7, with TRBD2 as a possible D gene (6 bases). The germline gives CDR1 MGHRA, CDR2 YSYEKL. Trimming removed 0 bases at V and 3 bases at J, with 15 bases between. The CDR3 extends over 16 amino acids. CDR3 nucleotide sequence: TGCGCCAGCAGCCAAGAGTTTCGGAGGGGCTACTACGAGCAGTACTTC. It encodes CASSQEFRRGYYEQYF.

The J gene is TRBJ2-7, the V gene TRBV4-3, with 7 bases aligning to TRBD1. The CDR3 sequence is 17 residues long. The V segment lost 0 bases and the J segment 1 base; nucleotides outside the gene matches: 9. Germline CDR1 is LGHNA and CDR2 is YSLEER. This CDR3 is CASSQDPATGVSYEQYF. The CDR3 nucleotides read TGCGCCAGCAGCCAAGATCCCGCTACAGGGGTGTCCTACGAGCAGTACTTC.

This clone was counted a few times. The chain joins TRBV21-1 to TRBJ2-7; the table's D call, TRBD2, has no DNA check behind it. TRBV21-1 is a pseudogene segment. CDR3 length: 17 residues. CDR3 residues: CASSNEGVLINSYEQYF. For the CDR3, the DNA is TGTGCCAGCAGCAACGAAGGAGTACTGATAAACTCCTACGAGCAGTACTTC.

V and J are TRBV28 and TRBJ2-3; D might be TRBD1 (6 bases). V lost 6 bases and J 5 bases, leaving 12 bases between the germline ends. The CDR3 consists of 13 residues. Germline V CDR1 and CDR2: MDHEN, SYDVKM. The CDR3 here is CASRPYREDTQYF. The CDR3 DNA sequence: TGTGCCAGCAGACCATACAGGGAAGATACGCAGTATTTT.

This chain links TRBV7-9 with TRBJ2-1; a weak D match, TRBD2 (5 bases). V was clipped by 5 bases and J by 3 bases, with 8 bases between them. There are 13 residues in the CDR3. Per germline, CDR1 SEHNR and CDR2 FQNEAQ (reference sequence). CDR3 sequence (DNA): TGTGCCAGCAGCCACCGGGACTACAATGAGCAGTTCTTC. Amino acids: CASSHRDYNEQFF.

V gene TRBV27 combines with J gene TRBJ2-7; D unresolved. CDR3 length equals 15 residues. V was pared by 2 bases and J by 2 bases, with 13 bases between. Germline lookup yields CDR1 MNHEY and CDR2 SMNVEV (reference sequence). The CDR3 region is CASSLSVSNPYEQYF. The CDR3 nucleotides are TGTGCCAGCAGTTTAAGTGTCTCTAACCCCTACGAGCAGTACTTC.

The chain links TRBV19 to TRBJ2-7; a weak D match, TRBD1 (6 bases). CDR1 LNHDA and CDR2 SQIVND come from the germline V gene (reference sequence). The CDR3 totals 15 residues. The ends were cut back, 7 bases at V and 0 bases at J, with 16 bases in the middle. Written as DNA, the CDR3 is TGTGCCAGTAACTACAGGGCCACGGGCTCCTACGAGCAGTACTTC. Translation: CASNYRATGSYEQYF.

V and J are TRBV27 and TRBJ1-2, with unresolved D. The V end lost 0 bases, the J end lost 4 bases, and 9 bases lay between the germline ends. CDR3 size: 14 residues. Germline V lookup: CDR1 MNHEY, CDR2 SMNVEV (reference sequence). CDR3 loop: CASSLSAATYGYTF. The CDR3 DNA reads TGTGCCAGCAGTTTATCAGCGGCAACCTATGGCTACACCTTC.

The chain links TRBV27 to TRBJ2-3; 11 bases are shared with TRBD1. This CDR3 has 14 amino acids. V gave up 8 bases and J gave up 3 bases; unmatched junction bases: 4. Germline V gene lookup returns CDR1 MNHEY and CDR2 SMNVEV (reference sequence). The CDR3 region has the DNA TGTGCCAGCCAAGGACAGGGGGCTACAGATACGCAGTATTTT. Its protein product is CASQGQGATDTQYF.